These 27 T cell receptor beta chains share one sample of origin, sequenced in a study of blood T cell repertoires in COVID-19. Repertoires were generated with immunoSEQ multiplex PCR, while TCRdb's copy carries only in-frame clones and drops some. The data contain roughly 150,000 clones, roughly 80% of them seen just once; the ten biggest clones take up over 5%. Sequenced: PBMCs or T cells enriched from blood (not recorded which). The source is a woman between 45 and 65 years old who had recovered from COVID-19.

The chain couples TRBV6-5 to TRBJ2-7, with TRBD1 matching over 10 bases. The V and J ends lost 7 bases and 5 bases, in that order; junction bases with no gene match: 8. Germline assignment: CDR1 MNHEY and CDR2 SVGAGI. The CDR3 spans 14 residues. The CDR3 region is CASTPTGGVDEQYF. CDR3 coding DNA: TGTGCCAGCACCCCGACAGGGGGCGTCGACGAGCAGTACTTC.

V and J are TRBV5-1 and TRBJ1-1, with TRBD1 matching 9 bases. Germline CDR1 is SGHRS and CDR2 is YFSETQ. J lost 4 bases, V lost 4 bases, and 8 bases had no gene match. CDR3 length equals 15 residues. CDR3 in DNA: TGCGCCAGCAGCCCCAAGGGACAGGGTATCACTGAAGCTTTCTTT. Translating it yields CASSPKGQGITEAFF.

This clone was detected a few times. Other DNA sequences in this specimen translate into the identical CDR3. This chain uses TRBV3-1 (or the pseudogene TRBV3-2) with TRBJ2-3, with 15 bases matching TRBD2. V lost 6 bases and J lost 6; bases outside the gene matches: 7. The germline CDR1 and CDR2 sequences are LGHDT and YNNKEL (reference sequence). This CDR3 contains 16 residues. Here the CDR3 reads CASSRTSGGARDTQYF. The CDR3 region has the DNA TGTGCCAGCAGTCGGACTAGCGGGGGGGCCAGGGATACGCAGTATTTT.

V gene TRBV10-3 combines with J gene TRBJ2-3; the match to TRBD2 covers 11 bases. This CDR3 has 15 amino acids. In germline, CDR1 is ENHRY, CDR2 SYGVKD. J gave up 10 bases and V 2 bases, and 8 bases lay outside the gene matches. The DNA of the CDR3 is TGTGCCATCAGTGAGATTAGCGGGGGGGCCGCAGCGCAGTATTTT. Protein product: CAISEISGGAAAQYF.

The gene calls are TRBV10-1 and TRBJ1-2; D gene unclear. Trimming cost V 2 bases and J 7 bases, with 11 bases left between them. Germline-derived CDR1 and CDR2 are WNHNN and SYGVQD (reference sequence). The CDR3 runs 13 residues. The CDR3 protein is CASSEAADFGYTF. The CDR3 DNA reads TGCGCCAGCAGTGAGGCAGCGGACTTTGGCTACACCTTC.

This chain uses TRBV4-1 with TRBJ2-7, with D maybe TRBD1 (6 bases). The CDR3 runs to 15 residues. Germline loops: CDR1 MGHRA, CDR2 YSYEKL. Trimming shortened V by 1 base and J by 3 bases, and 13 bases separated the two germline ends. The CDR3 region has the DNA TGCGCCAGCAGCCAAGCTCTTGGACAGTTCTACGAGCAGTACTTC. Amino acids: CASSQALGQFYEQYF.

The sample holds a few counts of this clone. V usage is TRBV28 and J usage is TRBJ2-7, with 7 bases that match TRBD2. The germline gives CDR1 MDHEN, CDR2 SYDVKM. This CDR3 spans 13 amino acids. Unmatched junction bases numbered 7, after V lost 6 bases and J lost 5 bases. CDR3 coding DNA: TGTGCCAGCAGCCTCGGGACTATCGACGAGCAGTACGTC. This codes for CASSLGTIDEQYV.

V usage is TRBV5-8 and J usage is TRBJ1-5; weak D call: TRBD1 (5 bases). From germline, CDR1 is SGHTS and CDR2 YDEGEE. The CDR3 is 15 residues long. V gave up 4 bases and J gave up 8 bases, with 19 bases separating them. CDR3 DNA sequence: TGTGCCAGCAGCCCCGGCGTTGGCCAGGGCGAGCCCCAGCATTTT. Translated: CASSPGVGQGEPQHF.

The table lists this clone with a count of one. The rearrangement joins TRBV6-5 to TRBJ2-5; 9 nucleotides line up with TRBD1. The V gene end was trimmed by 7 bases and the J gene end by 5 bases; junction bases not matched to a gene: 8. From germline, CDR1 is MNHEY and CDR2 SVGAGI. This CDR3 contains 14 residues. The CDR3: CASKEQGAKETQYF. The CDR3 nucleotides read TGTGCCAGCAAGGAACAGGGGGCTAAGGAGACCCAGTACTTC.

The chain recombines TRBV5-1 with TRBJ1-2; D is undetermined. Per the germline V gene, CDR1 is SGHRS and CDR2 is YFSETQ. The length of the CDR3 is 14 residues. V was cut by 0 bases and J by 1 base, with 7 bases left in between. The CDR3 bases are TGCGCCAGCAGCTTGGCCGAGGTTAACTATGGCTACACCTTC. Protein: CASSLAEVNYGYTF. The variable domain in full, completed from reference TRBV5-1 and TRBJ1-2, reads KAGVTQTPRYLIKTRGQQVTLSCSPISGHRSVSWYQQTPGQGLQFLFEYFSETQRNKGNFPGRFSGRQFSNSRSEMNVSTLELGDSALYLCASSLAEVNYGYTFGSGTRLTVV.

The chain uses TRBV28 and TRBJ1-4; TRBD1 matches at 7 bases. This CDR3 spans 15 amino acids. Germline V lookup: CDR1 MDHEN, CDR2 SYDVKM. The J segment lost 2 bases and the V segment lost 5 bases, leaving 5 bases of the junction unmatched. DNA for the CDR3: TGTGCCAGCAGTCCGCCGGGACAGACTAATGAAAAACTGTTTTTT. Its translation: CASSPPGQTNEKLFF.

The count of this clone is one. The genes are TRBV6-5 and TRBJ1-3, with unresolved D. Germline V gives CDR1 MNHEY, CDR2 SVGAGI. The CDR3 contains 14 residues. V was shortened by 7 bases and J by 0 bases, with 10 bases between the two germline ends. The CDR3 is CASISVTSGNTIYF. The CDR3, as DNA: TGTGCCAGCATTAGTGTTACCTCTGGAAACACCATATATTTT.

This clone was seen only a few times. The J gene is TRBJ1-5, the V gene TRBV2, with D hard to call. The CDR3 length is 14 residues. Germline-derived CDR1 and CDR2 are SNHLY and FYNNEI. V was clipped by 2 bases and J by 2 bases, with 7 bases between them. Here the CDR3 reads CASSEHGRNQPQHF. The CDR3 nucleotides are TGTGCCAGCAGTGAACATGGGCGCAATCAGCCCCAGCATTTT.

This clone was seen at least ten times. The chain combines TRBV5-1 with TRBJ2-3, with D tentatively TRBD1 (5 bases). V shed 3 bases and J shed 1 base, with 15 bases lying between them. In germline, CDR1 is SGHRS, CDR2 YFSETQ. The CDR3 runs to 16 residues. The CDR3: CASSSRQTKGTDTQYF. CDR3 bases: TGCGCCAGCAGCTCACGACAGACGAAGGGCACAGATACGCAGTATTTT.

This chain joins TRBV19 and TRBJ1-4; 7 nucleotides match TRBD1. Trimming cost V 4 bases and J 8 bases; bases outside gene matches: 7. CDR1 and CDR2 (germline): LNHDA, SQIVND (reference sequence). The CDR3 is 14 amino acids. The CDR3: CASSNRGLNEKLFF. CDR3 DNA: TGTGCCAGTAGTAACAGGGGTTTAAACGAAAAACTGTTTTTT.

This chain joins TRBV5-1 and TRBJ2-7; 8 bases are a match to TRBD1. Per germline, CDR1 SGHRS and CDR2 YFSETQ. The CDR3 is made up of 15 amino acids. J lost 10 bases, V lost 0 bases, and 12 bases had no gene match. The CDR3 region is CASSLADREGRSQYF. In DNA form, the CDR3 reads TGCGCCAGCAGCTTGGCGGACAGGGAAGGTCGTTCACAGTACTTC.

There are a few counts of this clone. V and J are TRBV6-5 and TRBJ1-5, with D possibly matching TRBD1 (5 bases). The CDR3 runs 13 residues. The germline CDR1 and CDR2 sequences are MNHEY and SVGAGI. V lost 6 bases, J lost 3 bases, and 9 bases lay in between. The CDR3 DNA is TGTGCCAGCAGCAGACAGAACAATCAGCCCCAGCATTTT. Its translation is CASSRQNNQPQHF.

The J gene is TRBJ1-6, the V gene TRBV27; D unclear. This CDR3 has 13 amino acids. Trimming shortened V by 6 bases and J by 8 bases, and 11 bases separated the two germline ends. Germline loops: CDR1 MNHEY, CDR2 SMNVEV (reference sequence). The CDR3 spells CASRRPPDSPLHF. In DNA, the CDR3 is TGTGCCAGCAGGCGGCCCCCCGATTCACCCCTCCACTTT.

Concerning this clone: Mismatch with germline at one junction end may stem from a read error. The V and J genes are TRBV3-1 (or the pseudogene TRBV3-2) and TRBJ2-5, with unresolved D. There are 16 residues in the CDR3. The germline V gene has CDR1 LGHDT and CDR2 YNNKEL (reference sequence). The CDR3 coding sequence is TGTGCCAGCAGCCAAACCTCCGACGGGTTCCAAGGGACCCAGTACTTC. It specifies CASSQTSDGFQGTQYF.

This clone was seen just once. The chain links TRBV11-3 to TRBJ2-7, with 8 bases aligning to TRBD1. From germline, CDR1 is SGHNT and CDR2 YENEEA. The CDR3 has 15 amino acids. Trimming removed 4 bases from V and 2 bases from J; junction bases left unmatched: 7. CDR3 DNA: TGTGCCAGCAGCTCCGGACAGGGTAGAGCCTACGAGCAGTACTTC. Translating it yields CASSSGQGRAYEQYF.

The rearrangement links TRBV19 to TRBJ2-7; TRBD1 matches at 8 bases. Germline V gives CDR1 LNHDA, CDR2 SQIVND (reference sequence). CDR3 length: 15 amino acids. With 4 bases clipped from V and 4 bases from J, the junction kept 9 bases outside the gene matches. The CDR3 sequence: CASSRGQGRGYEQYF. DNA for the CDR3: TGTGCCAGTAGTAGAGGACAGGGCAGGGGTTACGAGCAGTACTTC.

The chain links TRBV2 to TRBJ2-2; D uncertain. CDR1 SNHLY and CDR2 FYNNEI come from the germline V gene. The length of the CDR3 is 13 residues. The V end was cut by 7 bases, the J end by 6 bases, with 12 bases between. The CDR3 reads CASIARRSGELFF. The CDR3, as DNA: TGTGCCAGCATCGCTAGAAGGTCCGGGGAGCTGTTTTTT.

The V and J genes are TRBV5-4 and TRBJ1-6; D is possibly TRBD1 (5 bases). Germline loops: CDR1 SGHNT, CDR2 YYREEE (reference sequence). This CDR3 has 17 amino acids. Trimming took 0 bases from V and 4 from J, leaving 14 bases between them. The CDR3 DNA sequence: TGTGCCAGCAGCTTGGCGGGTTGGGACTTTTATAATTCACCCCTCCACTTT. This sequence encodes CASSLAGWDFYNSPLHF.

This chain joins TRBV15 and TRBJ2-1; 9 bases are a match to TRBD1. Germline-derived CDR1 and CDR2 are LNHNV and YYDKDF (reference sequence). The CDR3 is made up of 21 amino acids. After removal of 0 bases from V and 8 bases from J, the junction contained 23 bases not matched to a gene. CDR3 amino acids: CATSRDLLMRGAGQGSHEQFF. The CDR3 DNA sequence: TGTGCCACCAGCAGAGATCTTTTAATGCGTGGGGCCGGACAGGGGTCCCATGAGCAGTTCTTC. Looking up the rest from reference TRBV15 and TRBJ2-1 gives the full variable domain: DAMVIQNPRYQVTQFGKPVTLSCSQTLNHNVMYWYQQKSSQAPKLLFHYYDKDFNNEADTPDNFQSRRPNTSFCFLDIRSPGLGDTAMYLCATSRDLLMRGAGQGSHEQFFGPGTRLTVL.

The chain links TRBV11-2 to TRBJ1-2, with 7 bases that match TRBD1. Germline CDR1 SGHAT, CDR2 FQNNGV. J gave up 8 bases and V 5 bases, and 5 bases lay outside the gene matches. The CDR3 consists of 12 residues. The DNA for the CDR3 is TGTGCCAGCAGCGCTACAGGGGTAGGCTACACCTTC. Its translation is CASSATGVGYTF.

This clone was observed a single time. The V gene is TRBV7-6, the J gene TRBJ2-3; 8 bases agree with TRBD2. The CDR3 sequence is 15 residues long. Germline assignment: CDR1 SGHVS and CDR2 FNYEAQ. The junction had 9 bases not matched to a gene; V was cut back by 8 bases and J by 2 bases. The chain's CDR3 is CASGVSGETTDTQYF. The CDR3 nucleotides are TGTGCCAGCGGCGTTAGCGGGGAAACCACAGATACGCAGTATTTT.

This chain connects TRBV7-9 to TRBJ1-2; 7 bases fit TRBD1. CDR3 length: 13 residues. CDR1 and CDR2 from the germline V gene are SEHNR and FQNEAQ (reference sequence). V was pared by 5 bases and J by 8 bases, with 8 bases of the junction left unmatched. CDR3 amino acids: CASSLGQQNGYTF. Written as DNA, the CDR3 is TGTGCCAGCAGCCTGGGACAGCAAAACGGCTACACCTTC.